The sequence of this T cell receptor (beta chain) was determined in a study of CD8+CD57+ T cells in acquired aplastic anemia. Background on the study: Healthy donors had, on average, around 9.9 million reads for their CD4+ cells. Findings and caveats of the study: The study identified roughly 31 CD8+ CDR3 sequences shared by patients and controls. Patients showed no significant difference from controls in CD8+ Simpson's diversity.

Both TCR beta VDJ combination and CDR3 sequence profiling were carried out. Genomic DNA was the template for this profiling. TCRdb ran MiXCR on the reads and lists one entry per CDR3 protein. The table includes about 110,000 distinct CDR3 sequences, around 49% detected once. As concerns this clonotype: What it recognizes is unknown.

V dropped 4 bases and J dropped 5 bases, with 9 bases sitting between them. Looked up from germline, CDR1 is MGHDK and CDR2 is SYGVNS. The CDR3 loop spans 13 amino acids. The chain employs TRBV25-1 and TRBJ2-1; D possibly matches TRBD1 or TRBD2 (6 bases each). The sequence was obtained from a human donor in good health, serving as a control. The sequenced sample was sorted CD4+, CD8+, or CD8+CD57+ T cells (not recorded which) from PBMCs. CDR3 protein: CASSGGANNEQFF. The DNA of the CDR3 is TGTGCCAGCAGTGGGGGGGCCAACAATGAGCAGTTCTTC.